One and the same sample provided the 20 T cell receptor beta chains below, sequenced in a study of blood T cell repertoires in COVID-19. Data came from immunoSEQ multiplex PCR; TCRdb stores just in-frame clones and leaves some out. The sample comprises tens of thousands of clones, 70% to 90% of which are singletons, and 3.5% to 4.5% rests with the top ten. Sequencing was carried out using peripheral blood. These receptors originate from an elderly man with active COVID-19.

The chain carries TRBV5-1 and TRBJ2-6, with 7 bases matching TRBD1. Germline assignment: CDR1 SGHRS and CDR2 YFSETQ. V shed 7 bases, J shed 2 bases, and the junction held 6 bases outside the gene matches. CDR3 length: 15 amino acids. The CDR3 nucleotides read TGCGCCAGCGTATTGGGACAGCCTGGGGCCAACGTCCTGACTTTC. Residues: CASVLGQPGANVLTF. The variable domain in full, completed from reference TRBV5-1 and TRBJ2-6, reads KAGVTQTPRYLIKTRGQQVTLSCSPISGHRSVSWYQQTPGQGLQFLFEYFSETQRNKGNFPGRFSGRQFSNSRSEMNVSTLELGDSALYLCASVLGQPGANVLTFGAGSRLTVL.

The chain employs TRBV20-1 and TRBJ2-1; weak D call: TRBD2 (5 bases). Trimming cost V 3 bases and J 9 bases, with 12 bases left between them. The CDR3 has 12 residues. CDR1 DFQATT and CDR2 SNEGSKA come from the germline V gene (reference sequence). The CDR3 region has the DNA TGCAGTGCTAGTCTAGCCCCGGGTGAGCAGTTCTTC. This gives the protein CSASLAPGEQFF.

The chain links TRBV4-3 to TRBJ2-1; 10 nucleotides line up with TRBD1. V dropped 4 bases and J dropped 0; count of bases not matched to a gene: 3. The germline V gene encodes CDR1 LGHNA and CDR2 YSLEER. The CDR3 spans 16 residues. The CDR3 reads CASSPGTGVSYNEQFF. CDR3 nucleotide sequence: TGCGCCAGCAGCCCCGGGACAGGGGTCTCCTACAATGAGCAGTTCTTC.

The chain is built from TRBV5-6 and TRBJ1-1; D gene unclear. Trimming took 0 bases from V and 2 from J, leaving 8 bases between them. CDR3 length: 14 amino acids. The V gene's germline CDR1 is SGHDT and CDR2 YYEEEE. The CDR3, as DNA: TGTGCCAGCAGCTTGGTAGCGGTTAACACTGAAGCTTTCTTT. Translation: CASSLVAVNTEAFF.

CDR3 sequence (DNA): TGTGCCAGTAGTCCACGTTGGCCGAACACTGAAGCTTTCTTT. Its protein is CASSPRWPNTEAFF. V is TRBV19 and J is TRBJ1-1; D call uncertain. Germline lookup yields CDR1 LNHDA and CDR2 SQIVND (reference sequence). This CDR3 is built from 14 residues. Trimming stripped 5 bases from V and 1 base from J, with 11 bases between.

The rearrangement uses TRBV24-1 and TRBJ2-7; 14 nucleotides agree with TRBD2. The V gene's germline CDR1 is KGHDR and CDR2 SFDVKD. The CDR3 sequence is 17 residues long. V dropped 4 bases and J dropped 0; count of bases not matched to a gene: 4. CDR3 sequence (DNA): TGTGCCACCAGTGACCCTGGGACTAGCGGGAGCTCCTACGAGCAGTACTTC. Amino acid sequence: CATSDPGTSGSSYEQYF.

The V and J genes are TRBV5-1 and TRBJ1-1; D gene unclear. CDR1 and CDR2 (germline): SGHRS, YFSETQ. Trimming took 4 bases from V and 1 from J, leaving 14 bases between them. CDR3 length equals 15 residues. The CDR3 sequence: CASSPPPEKNTEAFF. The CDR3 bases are TGCGCCAGCAGCCCCCCCCCGGAGAAGAACACTGAAGCTTTCTTT.

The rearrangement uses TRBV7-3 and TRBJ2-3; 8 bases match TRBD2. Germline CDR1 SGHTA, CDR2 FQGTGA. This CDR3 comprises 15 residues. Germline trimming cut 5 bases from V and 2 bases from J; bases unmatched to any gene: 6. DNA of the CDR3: TGTGCCAGCAGCGAAAGCGGGAGAGACACAGATACGCAGTATTTT. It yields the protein CASSESGRDTDTQYF.

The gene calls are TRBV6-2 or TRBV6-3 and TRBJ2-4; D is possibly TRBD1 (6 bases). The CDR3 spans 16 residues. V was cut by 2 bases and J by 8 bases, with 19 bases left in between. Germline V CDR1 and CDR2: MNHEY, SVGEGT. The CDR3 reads CASSYNLGAGEYIQYF. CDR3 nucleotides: TGTGCCAGCAGTTACAACCTGGGGGCTGGGGAGTACATTCAGTACTTC.

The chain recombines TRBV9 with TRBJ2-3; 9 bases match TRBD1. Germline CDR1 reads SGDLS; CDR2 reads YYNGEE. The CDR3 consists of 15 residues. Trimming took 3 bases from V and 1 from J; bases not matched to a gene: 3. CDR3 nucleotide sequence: TGTGCCAGCAGCGGCCGGGACAGGGGCACAGATACGCAGTATTTT. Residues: CASSGRDRGTDTQYF.

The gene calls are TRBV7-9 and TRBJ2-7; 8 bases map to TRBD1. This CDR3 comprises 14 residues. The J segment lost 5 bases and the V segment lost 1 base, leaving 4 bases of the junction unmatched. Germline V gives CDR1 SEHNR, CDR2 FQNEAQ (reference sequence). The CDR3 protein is CASSLDFRGHEQYF. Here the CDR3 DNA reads TGTGCCAGCAGCTTAGATTTCAGGGGGCACGAGCAGTACTTC.

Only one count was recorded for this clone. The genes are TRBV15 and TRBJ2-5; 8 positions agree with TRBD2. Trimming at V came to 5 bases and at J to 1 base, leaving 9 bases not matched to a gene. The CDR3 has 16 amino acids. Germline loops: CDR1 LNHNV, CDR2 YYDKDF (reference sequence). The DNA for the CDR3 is TGTGCCACCAGCGGACCGCGACTAGCGCTCCAAGAGACCCAGTACTTC. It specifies CATSGPRLALQETQYF.

CDR3 sequence reads: CASSPPGRGNEQFF. The DNA for the CDR3 is TGTGCCAGCAGCCCCCCAGGGAGGGGCAATGAGCAGTTCTTC. The chain combines TRBV3-1 (or the pseudogene TRBV3-2) with TRBJ2-1; TRBD2 aligns across 7 bases. Germline assignment: CDR1 LGHDT and CDR2 YNNKEL (reference sequence). The ends lost 4 bases at V and 6 bases at J; junction bases unmatched: 6. There are 14 residues in the CDR3.

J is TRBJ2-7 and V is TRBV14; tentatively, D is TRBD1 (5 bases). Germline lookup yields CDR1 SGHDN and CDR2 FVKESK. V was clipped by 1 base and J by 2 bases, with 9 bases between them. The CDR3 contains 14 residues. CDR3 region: CASSQGSGPYEQYF. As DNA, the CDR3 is TGTGCCAGCAGCCAAGGCTCAGGGCCCTACGAGCAGTACTTC.

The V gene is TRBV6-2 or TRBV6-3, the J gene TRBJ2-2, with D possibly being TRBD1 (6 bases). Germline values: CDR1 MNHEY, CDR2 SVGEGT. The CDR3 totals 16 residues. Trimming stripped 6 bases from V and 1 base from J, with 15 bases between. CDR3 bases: TGTGCCAGCAGCAAACCCCAGGGGATGAACACCGGGGAGCTGTTTTTT. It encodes CASSKPQGMNTGELFF.

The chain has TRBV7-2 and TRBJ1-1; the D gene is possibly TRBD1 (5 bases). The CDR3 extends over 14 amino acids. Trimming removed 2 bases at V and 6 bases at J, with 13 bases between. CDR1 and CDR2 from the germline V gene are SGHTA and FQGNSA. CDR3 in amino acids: CASSLTGVDPEAFF. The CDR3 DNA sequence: TGTGCCAGCAGCTTAACGGGGGTTGACCCTGAAGCTTTCTTT.

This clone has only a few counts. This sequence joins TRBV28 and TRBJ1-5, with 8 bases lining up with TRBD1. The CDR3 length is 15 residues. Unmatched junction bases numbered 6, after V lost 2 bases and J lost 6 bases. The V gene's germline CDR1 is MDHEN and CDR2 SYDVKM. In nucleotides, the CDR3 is TGTGCCAGCAGTTTACAGGGGGCTTCGTTTCAGCCCCAGCATTTT. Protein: CASSLQGASFQPQHF.

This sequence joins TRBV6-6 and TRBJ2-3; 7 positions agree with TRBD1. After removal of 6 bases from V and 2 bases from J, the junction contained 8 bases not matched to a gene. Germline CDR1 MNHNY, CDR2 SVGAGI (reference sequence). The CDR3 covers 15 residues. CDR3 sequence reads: CASRNTGQITDTQYF. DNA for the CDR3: TGTGCCAGCAGGAACACGGGACAGATCACAGATACGCAGTATTTT.

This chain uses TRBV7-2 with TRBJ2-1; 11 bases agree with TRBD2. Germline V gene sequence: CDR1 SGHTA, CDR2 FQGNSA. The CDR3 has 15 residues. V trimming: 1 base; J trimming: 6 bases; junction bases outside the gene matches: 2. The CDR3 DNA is TGTGCCAGCAGCTTAGTAGCGGGAGGGCCCAATGAGCAGTTCTTC. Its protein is CASSLVAGGPNEQFF.

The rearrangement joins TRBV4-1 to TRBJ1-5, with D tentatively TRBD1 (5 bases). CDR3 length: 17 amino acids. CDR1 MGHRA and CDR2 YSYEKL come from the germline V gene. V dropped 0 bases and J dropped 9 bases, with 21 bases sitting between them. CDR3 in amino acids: CASSQEPRAGFLGPQHF. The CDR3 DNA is TGCGCCAGCAGCCAAGAACCCAGGGCTGGGTTTCTTGGGCCCCAGCATTTT.